A single sample is the source of the 27 T cell receptor beta chains below, sequenced in a study of blood T cell repertoires in COVID-19. Data came from immunoSEQ multiplex PCR; TCRdb stores just in-frame clones and leaves some out. In the table there are 200,000 to 300,000 clones, around 80% of which are singletons. The specimen sequenced was peripheral blood. The receptors were gathered from a man aged 40-49 years who had recovered from COVID-19.

A single count supports this clone. The genes are TRBV4-3 and TRBJ2-1; TRBD2 matches 10 bases. The V gene end was trimmed by 1 base and the J gene end by 6 bases; junction bases not matched to a gene: 6. Germline V lookup: CDR1 LGHNA, CDR2 YSLEER. The CDR3 totals 16 residues. The CDR3, as DNA: TGCGCCAGCAGCCAAGTGAAGCGGGGGGGCGGCAATGAGCAGTTCTTC. This codes for CASSQVKRGGGNEQFF.

A few counts support this clone. The CDR3: CASSWADSNQPQHF. CDR3 nucleotide sequence: TGTGCCAGTAGTTGGGCAGATAGCAATCAGCCCCAGCATTTT. The chain joins TRBV19 to TRBJ1-5; D remains ambiguous. Germline CDR1 reads LNHDA; CDR2 reads SQIVND (reference sequence). This CDR3 is built from 14 residues. V was shortened by 5 bases and J by 0 bases, with 8 bases between the two germline ends.

The V and J genes are TRBV7-9 and TRBJ1-2; 9 nucleotides match TRBD1. CDR3 length equals 14 residues. V shed 3 bases, J shed 8 bases, and the junction held 7 bases outside the gene matches. Germline CDR1 and CDR2: SEHNR and FQNEAQ (reference sequence). The DNA of the CDR3 is TGTGCCAGCAGCTTGGGACAGGGACAATACGGCTACACCTTC. It yields the protein CASSLGQGQYGYTF.

The V and J genes are TRBV7-2 and TRBJ2-3; D ambiguous. Germline CDR1 is SGHTA and CDR2 is FQGNSA. Trimming shortened V by 5 bases and J by 2 bases, and 8 bases separated the two germline ends. The length of the CDR3 is 13 residues. The CDR3 loop reads CASSVSLTDTQYF. The CDR3 region has the DNA TGTGCCAGCAGCGTTTCCCTCACAGATACGCAGTATTTT. Drawing the rest from reference TRBV7-2 and TRBJ2-3, the complete variable domain is GAGVSQSPSNKVTEKGKDVELRCDPISGHTALYWYRQSLGQGLEFLIYFQGNSAPDKSGLPSDRFSAERTGGSVSTLTIQRTQQEDSAVYLCASSVSLTDTQYFGPGTRLTVL.

The chain joins TRBV6-5 to TRBJ2-1; 10 positions match TRBD2. Germline V gene sequence: CDR1 MNHEY, CDR2 SVGAGI. V gave up 7 bases and J gave up 7 bases; unmatched junction bases: 10. The CDR3 contains 15 residues. The CDR3 reads CASTVVGLAANEQFF. In nucleotides, the CDR3 is TGTGCCAGCACGGTCGTAGGACTAGCGGCGAATGAGCAGTTCTTC.

This CDR3 reads CASTHGEGGRYNEQFF. In DNA form, the CDR3 reads TGCGCCAGCACCCACGGGGAGGGGGGGAGATACAATGAGCAGTTCTTC. The V and J genes are TRBV5-1 and TRBJ2-1; D perhaps matches TRBD2 (7 bases). V gave up 6 bases and J gave up 4 bases, with 20 bases separating them. The CDR3 has 16 residues. The V gene's germline CDR1 is SGHRS and CDR2 YFSETQ.

The CDR3 sequence: CASGTSGTDTQYF. For the CDR3, the DNA is TGTGCCAGCGGGACTAGCGGGACGGATACGCAGTATTTT. The rearrangement uses TRBV2 and TRBJ2-3, with 13 bases fitting TRBD2. The CDR3 contains 13 residues. J gave up 6 bases and V 8 bases, and 2 bases lay outside the gene matches. From germline, CDR1 is SNHLY and CDR2 FYNNEI.

This chain joins TRBV19 and TRBJ1-1; 7 nucleotides line up with TRBD1. Per the germline V gene, CDR1 is LNHDA and CDR2 is SQIVND (reference sequence). The V segment lost 4 bases and the J segment 1 base; nucleotides outside the gene matches: 6. This CDR3 is built from 15 residues. The DNA for the CDR3 is TGTGCCAGTAGTACGACAGGGAGGTGGAACACTGAAGCTTTCTTT. This sequence encodes CASSTTGRWNTEAFF. The full variable domain, its missing parts supplied by reference TRBV19 and TRBJ1-1, is DGGITQSPKYLFRKEGQNVTLSCEQNLNHDAMYWYRQDPGQGLRLIYYSQIVNDFQKGDIAEGYSVSREKKESFPLTVTSAQKNPTAFYLCASSTTGRWNTEAFFGQGTRLTVV.

A few counts support this clone. The rearrangement links TRBV19 to TRBJ2-7; 7 nucleotides match TRBD2. Looked up from germline, CDR1 is LNHDA and CDR2 is SQIVND (reference sequence). CDR3 size: 15 residues. J was trimmed by 3 bases and V by 1 base; bases with no gene match: 6. The CDR3 region has the DNA TGTGCCAGTAGTATAGGGCTAGCGGACTTCTACGAGCAGTACTTC. This codes for CASSIGLADFYEQYF.

This clone has only one observation. The chain links TRBV10-3 to TRBJ1-6; TRBD1 agrees at 12 bases. The CDR3 runs 14 residues. Trimming at V came to 3 bases and at J to 13 bases, leaving 4 bases not matched to a gene. Germline-derived CDR1 and CDR2 are ENHRY and SYGVKD. CDR3 DNA sequence: TGTGCCATCAGTGACCGGGACAGGGGGCCCCCCCTCCACTTT. Translated: CAISDRDRGPPLHF.

The J gene is TRBJ2-3, the V gene TRBV7-2, with 7 nucleotides matching TRBD1. Germline CDR1 and CDR2: SGHTA and FQGNSA. V lost 4 bases to trimming and J lost 0 bases; unmatched junction nucleotides: 7. This CDR3 has 16 residues. Here the CDR3 DNA reads TGTGCCAGCAGCTACAACAGGGGTGCTAGCACAGATACGCAGTATTTT. It yields the protein CASSYNRGASTDTQYF.

This sequence joins TRBV2 and TRBJ2-7; D gene ambiguous. The V and J ends lost 1 base and 2 bases respectively, with 9 bases between them. The CDR3 loop spans 14 amino acids. Looked up from germline, CDR1 is SNHLY and CDR2 is FYNNEI. The CDR3 loop is CASSEGGSAYEQYF. The CDR3 coding sequence is TGTGCCAGCAGTGAAGGAGGTTCCGCCTACGAGCAGTACTTC.

The chain joins TRBV4-3 to TRBJ2-3, with 7 positions matching TRBD2. The CDR3 is made up of 15 amino acids. V was clipped by 3 bases and J by 5 bases; unmatched bases: 8. Germline V gene sequence: CDR1 LGHNA, CDR2 YSLEER. CDR3 sequence (DNA): TGCGCCAGCAGCCAGGGAGGGGCGAGAAGAGATACGCAGTATTTT. Translating it yields CASSQGGARRDTQYF.

This clone was observed a handful of times. The V and J genes are TRBV19 and TRBJ2-2, with a weak D call TRBD2 (5 bases). From germline, CDR1 is LNHDA and CDR2 SQIVND (reference sequence). The CDR3 runs 11 residues. Trimming took off 8 bases at V and 8 bases at J, with 9 bases between the two ends. The CDR3: CASLRRGELFF. In DNA form, the CDR3 reads TGTGCCAGTCTGAGGAGGGGGGAGCTGTTTTTT.

This chain joins TRBV7-2 and TRBJ2-3; 10 bases are shared with TRBD1. With V trimmed by 1 base and J by 6 bases, 16 bases remained unmatched. The CDR3 consists of 19 residues. The germline V gene has CDR1 SGHTA and CDR2 FQGNSA. This CDR3 reads CASSLEPLRPGQGHDTQYF. The CDR3 nucleotides read TGTGCCAGCAGCTTAGAGCCCCTCCGGCCGGGACAGGGGCACGATACGCAGTATTTT. The full variable domain, its missing parts supplied by reference TRBV7-2 and TRBJ2-3, is GAGVSQSPSNKVTEKGKDVELRCDPISGHTALYWYRQSLGQGLEFLIYFQGNSAPDKSGLPSDRFSAERTGGSVSTLTIQRTQQEDSAVYLCASSLEPLRPGQGHDTQYFGPGTRLTVL.

The chain links TRBV10-2 to TRBJ2-7, with D possibly TRBD2 on 5 matching bases. The CDR3 is 11 residues long. The V end was cut by 5 bases, the J end by 7 bases, with 9 bases between. Germline V gene data show CDR1 as WSHSY and CDR2 as SAAADI. The CDR3: CASSSGREQYF. The CDR3 nucleotides read TGCGCCAGCAGTAGCGGTAGAGAGCAGTACTTC.

This clone came up a few times. The chain carries TRBV5-8 and TRBJ2-1; TRBD1 is a possible D gene (7 bases). Germline lookup yields CDR1 SGHTS and CDR2 YDEGEE. The CDR3 runs 15 residues. Trimming cost V 4 bases and J 0 bases, with 11 bases left between them. Here the CDR3 reads CASSQGGPSYNEQFF. The CDR3 DNA reads as TGTGCCAGCAGCCAGGGGGGACCCTCCTACAATGAGCAGTTCTTC.

The chain is built from TRBV7-9 and TRBJ1-4; 7 nucleotides match TRBD1. The CDR3 has 14 amino acids. V shed 4 bases, J shed 6 bases, and the junction held 5 bases outside the gene matches. Germline CDR1 reads SEHNR; CDR2 reads FQNEAQ (reference sequence). Here the CDR3 DNA reads TGTGCCAGCAGCTCGAACACAGGGGATGAAAAACTGTTTTTT. This codes for CASSSNTGDEKLFF. Together with reference TRBV7-9 and TRBJ1-4, the CDR3 gives the full variable domain: DTGVSQNPRHKITKRGQNVTFRCDPISEHNRLYWYRQTLGQGPEFLTYFQNEAQLEKSRLLSDRFSAERPKGSFSTLEIQRTEQGDSAMYLCASSSNTGDEKLFFGSGTQLSVL.

This chain connects TRBV6-5 to TRBJ1-1; 7 bases match TRBD1. Germline assignment: CDR1 MNHEY and CDR2 SVGAGI. The CDR3 runs 14 residues. The V gene end was trimmed by 6 bases and the J gene end by 3 bases; junction bases not matched to a gene: 7. The CDR3 coding sequence is TGTGCCAGCAGACCCGACAGGGAGTACACTGAAGCTTTCTTT. Protein: CASRPDREYTEAFF.

DNA for the CDR3: TGTGCCAGCAGCTCAGGGACTAGCGGGCGCGCTGGAAATGAGCAGTTCTTC. Encoded protein: CASSSGTSGRAGNEQFF. This chain uses TRBV5-4 with TRBJ2-1; 12 nucleotides agree with TRBD2. The CDR3 is made up of 17 amino acids. The germline gives CDR1 SGHNT, CDR2 YYREEE (reference sequence). With V trimmed by 3 bases and J by 7 bases, 11 bases remained unmatched. Variable domain in full (rest from reference TRBV5-4 and TRBJ2-1): ETGVTQSPTHLIKTRGQQVTLRCSSQSGHNTVSWYQQALGQGPQFIFQYYREEENGRGNFPPRFSGLQFPNYSSELNVNALELDDSALYLCASSSGTSGRAGNEQFFGPGTRLTVL.

This clone has more than one count but fewer than ten. The J gene is TRBJ1-4, the V gene TRBV5-5, with 8 nucleotides matching TRBD1. The CDR3 is 16 residues long. The V gene end was trimmed by 0 bases and the J gene end by 7 bases; junction bases not matched to a gene: 8. Germline CDR1 reads SGHKS; CDR2 reads YYEKEE (reference sequence). CDR3 sequence: CASSLGFARGPEKLFF. For the CDR3, the DNA is TGTGCCAGCAGCTTGGGGTTCGCCAGGGGGCCTGAAAAACTGTTTTTT.

The genes are TRBV19 and TRBJ2-1; TRBD1 matches at 10 bases. V trimming: 8 bases; J trimming: 7 bases; junction bases outside the gene matches: 8. Germline CDR1 and CDR2: LNHDA and SQIVND (reference sequence). The CDR3 runs 14 residues. CDR3 residues: CASRPGQGWNEQFF. The CDR3 nucleotides are TGTGCCAGTCGTCCGGGACAGGGGTGGAATGAGCAGTTCTTC.

This chain links TRBV7-2 with TRBJ2-5; maybe TRBD2 (5 bases). The ends were cut back, 5 bases at V and 2 bases at J, with 12 bases in the middle. The CDR3 has 14 residues. Germline-derived CDR1 and CDR2 are SGHTA and FQGNSA. This CDR3 reads CASSRDPIQETQYF. CDR3 nucleotides: TGTGCCAGCAGCCGGGATCCGATTCAAGAGACCCAGTACTTC.

The table lists this clone with a few counts. The chain links TRBV5-6 to TRBJ2-1; 13 bases align to TRBD2. Germline trimming cut 3 bases from V and 4 bases from J; bases unmatched to any gene: 1. Germline V gene lookup returns CDR1 SGHDT and CDR2 YYEEEE. The CDR3 has 15 residues. The CDR3 is CASSSGLAGYNEQFF. CDR3 in DNA: TGTGCCAGCAGCTCGGGACTAGCGGGGTACAATGAGCAGTTCTTC.

This chain connects TRBV7-9 to TRBJ2-7; 8 bases agree with TRBD2. The germline gives CDR1 SEHNR, CDR2 FQNEAQ (reference sequence). The CDR3 contains 16 residues. V lost 5 bases, J lost 2 bases, and 11 bases stayed unmatched. CDR3 DNA: TGTGCCAGCAGCCAGGAGGCAGTACTAGCGGCCTACGAGCAGTACTTC. Its protein is CASSQEAVLAAYEQYF.

As for this clone: An end of the junction differs from the germline gene, which may be a read error. This rearrangement joins TRBV7-7 to TRBJ2-1, with a weak D call TRBD2 (6 bases). The CDR3 totals 19 residues. CDR1 is SSHAT and CDR2 is FNYEAQ in the germline V gene (reference sequence). The CDR3: CASSPRDGLMGPPYNEQFF. The CDR3 DNA follows: TGTGCTAGCAGCCCGCGGGACGGACTGATGGGGCCCCCCTACAATGAGCAGTTCTTC.

The chain couples TRBV6-2 or TRBV6-3 to TRBJ1-2; 7 bases fit TRBD1. V lost 4 bases to trimming and J lost 8 bases; unmatched junction nucleotides: 4. The CDR3 extends over 12 amino acids. CDR1 is MNHEY, CDR2 SVGEGT, per germline. The CDR3 is CASSSVGGGYTF. CDR3 DNA sequence: TGTGCCAGCAGTTCCGTAGGGGGCGGCTACACCTTC.